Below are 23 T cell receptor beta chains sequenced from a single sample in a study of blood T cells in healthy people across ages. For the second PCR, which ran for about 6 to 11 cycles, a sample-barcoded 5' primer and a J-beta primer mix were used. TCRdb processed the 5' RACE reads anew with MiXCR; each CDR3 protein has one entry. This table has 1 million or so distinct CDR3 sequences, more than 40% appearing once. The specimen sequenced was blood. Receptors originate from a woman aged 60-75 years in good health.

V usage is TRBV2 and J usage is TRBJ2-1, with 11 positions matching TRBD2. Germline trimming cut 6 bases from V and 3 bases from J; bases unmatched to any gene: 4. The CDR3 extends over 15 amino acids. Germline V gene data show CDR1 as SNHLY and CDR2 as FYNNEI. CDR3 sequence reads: CASRTSGNIYNEQFF. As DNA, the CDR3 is TGTGCCAGCAGGACTAGCGGGAATATCTACAATGAGCAGTTCTTC.

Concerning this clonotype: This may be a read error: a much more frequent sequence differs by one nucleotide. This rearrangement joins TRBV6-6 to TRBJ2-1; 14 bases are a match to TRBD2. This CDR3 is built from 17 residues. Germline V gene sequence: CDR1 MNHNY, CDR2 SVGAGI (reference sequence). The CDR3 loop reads CAGSYSGLAGVYNEQFF. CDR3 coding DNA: TGTGCCGGCAGTTACTCGGGACTAGCGGGGGTTTACAATGAGCAGTTCTTC.

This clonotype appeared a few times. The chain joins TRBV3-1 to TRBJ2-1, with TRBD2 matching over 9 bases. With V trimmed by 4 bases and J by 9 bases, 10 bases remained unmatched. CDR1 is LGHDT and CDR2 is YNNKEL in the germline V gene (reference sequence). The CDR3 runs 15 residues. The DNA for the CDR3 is TGTGCCAGCAGCCCTAGCGGGACCCCCCTCGCTGAGCAGTTCTTC. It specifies CASSPSGTPLAEQFF.

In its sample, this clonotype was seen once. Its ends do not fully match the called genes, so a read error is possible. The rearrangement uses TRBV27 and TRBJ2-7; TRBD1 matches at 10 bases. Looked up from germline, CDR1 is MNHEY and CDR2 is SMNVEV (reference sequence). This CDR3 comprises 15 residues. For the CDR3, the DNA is TGTGCCAGCAGTCACGGGACAGGGGTTCGCAACGAGCGGTACTTC. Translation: CASSHGTGVRNERYF.

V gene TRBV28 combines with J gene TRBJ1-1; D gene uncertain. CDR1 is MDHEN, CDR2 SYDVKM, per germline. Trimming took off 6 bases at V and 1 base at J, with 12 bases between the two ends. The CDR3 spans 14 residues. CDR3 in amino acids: CASSWPGKNTEAFF. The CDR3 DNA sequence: TGTGCCAGCAGCTGGCCGGGTAAGAACACTGAAGCTTTCTTT.

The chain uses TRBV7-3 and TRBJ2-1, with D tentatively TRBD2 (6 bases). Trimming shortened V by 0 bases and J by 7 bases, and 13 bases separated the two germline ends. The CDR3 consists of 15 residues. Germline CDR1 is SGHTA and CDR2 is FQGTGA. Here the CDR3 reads CASSLTSGWGNEQFF. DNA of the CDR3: TGTGCCAGCAGCTTAACTAGCGGATGGGGGAATGAGCAGTTCTTC.

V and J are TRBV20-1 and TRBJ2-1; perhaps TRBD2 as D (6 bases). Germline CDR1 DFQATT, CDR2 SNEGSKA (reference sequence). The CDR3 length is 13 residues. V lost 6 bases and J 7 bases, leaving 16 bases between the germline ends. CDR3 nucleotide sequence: TGCAGTGCGACCGGGACTGCTGCTAATGAGCAGTTCTTC. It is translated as CSATGTAANEQFF.

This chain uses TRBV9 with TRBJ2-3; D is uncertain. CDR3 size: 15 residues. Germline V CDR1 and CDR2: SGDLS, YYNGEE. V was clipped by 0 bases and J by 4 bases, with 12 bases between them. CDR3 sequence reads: CASSVEAGLPDTQYF. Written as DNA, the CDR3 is TGTGCCAGCAGCGTAGAGGCAGGCCTACCAGATACGCAGTATTTT.

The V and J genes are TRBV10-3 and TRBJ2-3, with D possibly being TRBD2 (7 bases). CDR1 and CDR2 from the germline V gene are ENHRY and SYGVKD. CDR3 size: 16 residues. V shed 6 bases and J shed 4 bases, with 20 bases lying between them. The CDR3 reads CAIRANTGRDADTQYF. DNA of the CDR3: TGTGCCATCAGGGCCAATACAGGGAGGGACGCAGATACGCAGTATTTT.

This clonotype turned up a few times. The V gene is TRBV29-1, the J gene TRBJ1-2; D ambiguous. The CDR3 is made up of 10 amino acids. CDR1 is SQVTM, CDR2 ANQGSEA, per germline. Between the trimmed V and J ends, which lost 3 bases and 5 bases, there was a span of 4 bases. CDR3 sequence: CSVDKYGYTF. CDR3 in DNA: TGCAGCGTTGACAAGTATGGCTACACCTTC.

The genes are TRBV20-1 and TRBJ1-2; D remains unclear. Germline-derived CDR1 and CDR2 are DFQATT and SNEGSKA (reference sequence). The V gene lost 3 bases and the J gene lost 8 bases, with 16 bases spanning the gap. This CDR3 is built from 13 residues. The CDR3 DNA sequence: TGCAGTGCTAGTATTTCTACAGCTATGGGCTACACCTTC. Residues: CSASISTAMGYTF.

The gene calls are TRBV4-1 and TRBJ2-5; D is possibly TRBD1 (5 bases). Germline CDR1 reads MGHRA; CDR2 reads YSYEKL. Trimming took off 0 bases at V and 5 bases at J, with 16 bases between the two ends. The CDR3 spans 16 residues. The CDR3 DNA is TGCGCCAGCAGCCAAGATAGAATCAGGGCTGGGGAGACCCAGTACTTC. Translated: CASSQDRIRAGETQYF.

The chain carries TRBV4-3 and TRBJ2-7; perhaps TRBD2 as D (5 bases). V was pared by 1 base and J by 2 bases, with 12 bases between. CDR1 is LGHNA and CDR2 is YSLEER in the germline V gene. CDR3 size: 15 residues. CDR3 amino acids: CASSQVRSGTYEQYF. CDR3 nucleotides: TGCGCCAGCAGCCAAGTCCGGAGCGGAACCTACGAGCAGTACTTC.

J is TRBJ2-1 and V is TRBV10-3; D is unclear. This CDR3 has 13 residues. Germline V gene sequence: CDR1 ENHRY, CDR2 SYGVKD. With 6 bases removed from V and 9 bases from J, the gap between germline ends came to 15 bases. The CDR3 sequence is CAIRAFHAGEQFF. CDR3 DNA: TGTGCCATCAGAGCTTTTCACGCCGGTGAGCAGTTCTTC.

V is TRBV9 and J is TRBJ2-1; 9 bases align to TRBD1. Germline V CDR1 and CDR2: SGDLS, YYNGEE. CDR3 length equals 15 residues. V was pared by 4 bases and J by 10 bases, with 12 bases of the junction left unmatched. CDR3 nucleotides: TGTGCCAGCAGCTCCACCGCGGGACAGGGTTACGAGCAGTTCTTC. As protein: CASSSTAGQGYEQFF.

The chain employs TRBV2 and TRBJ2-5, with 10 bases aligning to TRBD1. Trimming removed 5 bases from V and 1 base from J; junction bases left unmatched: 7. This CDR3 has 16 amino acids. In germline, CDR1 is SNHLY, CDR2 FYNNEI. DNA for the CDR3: TGTGCCAGCAGTACCGGGACAGGGGTAGCCCAAGAGACCCAGTACTTC. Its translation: CASSTGTGVAQETQYF.

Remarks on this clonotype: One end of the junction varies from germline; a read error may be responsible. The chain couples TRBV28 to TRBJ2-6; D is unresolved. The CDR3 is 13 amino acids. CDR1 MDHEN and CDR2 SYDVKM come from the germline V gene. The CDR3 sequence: CAGASLPANVPTF. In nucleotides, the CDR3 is TGTGCCGGCGCATCTTTGCCGGCCAACGTCCCGACTTTC.

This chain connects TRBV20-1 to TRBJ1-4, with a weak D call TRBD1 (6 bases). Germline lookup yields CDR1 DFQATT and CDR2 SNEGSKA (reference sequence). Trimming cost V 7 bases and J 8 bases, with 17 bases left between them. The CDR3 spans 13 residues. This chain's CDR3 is CSGREGGGEKLFF. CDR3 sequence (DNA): TGCAGTGGAAGAGAGGGGGGTGGAGAAAAACTGTTTTTT.

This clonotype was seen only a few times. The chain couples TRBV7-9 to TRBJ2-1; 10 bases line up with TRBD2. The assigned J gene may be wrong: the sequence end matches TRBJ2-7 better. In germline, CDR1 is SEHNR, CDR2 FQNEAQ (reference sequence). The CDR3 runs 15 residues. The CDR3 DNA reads TGTGCCAGCAGCCAGCGGGAGGGGGTCCACAATGAGCAGTACTTC. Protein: CASSQREGVHNEQYF.

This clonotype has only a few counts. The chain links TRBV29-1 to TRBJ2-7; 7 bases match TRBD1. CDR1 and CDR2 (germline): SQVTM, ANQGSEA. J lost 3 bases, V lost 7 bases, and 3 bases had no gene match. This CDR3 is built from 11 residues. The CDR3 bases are TGCAGCGGGAGACAGGGCTACGAGCAGTACTTC. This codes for CSGRQGYEQYF.

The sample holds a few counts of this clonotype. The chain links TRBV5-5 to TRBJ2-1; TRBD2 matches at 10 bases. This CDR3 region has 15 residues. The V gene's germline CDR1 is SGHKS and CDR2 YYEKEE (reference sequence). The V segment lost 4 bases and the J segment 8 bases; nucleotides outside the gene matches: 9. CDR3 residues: CASSAAASGSYEQFF. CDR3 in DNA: TGTGCCAGCAGCGCGGCGGCTAGCGGGAGCTATGAGCAGTTCTTC.

The chain's CDR3 is CASSLVGLAGGHLGETQYF. CDR3 coding DNA: TGTGCCAGCAGCTTAGTCGGACTAGCGGGAGGGCATCTTGGGGAGACCCAGTACTTC. The chain employs TRBV7-9 and TRBJ2-5; 15 bases match TRBD2. Germline V gene sequence: CDR1 SEHNR, CDR2 FQNEAQ (reference sequence). The CDR3 is 19 residues long. V shed 1 base and J 5 bases; nucleotides not matched to a gene: 11.

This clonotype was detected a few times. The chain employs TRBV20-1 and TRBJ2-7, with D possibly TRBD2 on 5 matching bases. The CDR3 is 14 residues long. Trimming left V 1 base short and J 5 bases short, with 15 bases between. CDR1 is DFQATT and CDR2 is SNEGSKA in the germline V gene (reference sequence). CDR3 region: CSARAREVRNEQYF. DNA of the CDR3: TGCAGTGCTAGAGCCCGGGAAGTTCGAAACGAGCAGTACTTC.